This is a list of T cell receptor beta chains from one sample in a study of T cell responses to AZD1222 COVID-19 vaccine. TCRdb keeps only in-frame clones here, not all; method: immunoSEQ multiplex PCR. The sample includes about 150,000 clones, 80% to 95% of them seen just once. The sample in question was peripheral blood, obtained on day 0 of AZD1222 vaccination. The receptors were sampled from an adult in good health. CDR3s leave out the opening cysteine and the closing phenylalanine or tryptophan.

v_gene | CDR3aa
TRBV6-2/TRBV6-3 | ASSKWTDDPNEKLF
TRBV7-2 | ASSLGGQGGGEKLF
TRBV6-6 | ASSFGTANTEAF
TRBV15 | ATSRQGQGETQY
TRBV19 | ASSSPYGQASGANVLT
TRBV5-1 | ASSIGADLNQPQH
TRBV10-3 | AMGTGNTYEQY
TRBV7-9 | ASSQGGGENSPLH
TRBV3-1/TRBV3-2 | ASSQGAGGANVLT
TRBV18 | ASSPRSGSGGDNEQF
TRBV27 | ASSLGLADSYNEQF
TRBV28 | ASSLGGSNTEAF
TRBV19 | ASSMRQNYGYT
TRBV28 | ASSLRDNYNEQF
TRBV7-2 | ASSSLQGAFGDTQY
TRBV12-3/TRBV12-4 | ASSPRGDTEAF
TRBV5-1 | ASSLGQGGTEAF
TRBV5-4 | ASSLGVGSSYNEQF
TRBV3-1/TRBV3-2 | ASSQGLAGDTQY
TRBV27 | ASSLRGTSGALSSYNEQF
TRBV4-1 | ASSQPTSGRAVYEQF
TRBV7-2 | ASSSQQGRADTQY
TRBV5-1 | ASHSPGVQGNEQF
TRBV30 | AWSIGAGANVLT
TRBV6-6 | ASSYQTRGNQPQH
TRBV9 | ASSVSGQNPYNEQF
TRBV10-1 | ASRGDREGRKEKLF
TRBV9 | ASGRGGPDTQY
TRBV6-5 | ASWGSGKYEQY